Sequencing of this T cell receptor beta chain was carried out in a study of PD-L1 blockade in urothelial cancer. Study in general: Median blood clonality was 0.080, with some 89,000 unique TCRs.

This clone was observed once. There are 14 residues in the CDR3. The germline CDR1 and CDR2 sequences are GTSNPN and SVGIG (reference sequence). With 5 bases clipped from V and 5 bases from J, the junction kept 9 bases outside the gene matches. Indicated time point: pretreatment peripheral blood. Peripheral blood mononuclear cells were collected from every patient before and during treatment, yielding between 1 and 8 samples per patient. In each PCR, synthetic TCR analog templates were spiked in. Data came from immunoSEQ multiplex PCR; TCRdb stores just in-frame clones and leaves some out. Among about 63,000 clones listed, roughly 76% were seen once.

The rearrangement links TRBV30 to TRBJ2-7; 10 nucleotides line up with TRBD1. This clonotype was obtained from a man between 65 and 80 years old with urothelial cancer. Material: PBMCs, obtained around atezolizumab (anti-PD-L1) treatment. The CDR3: CAWDLRGQGNEQYF. CDR3 DNA sequence: TGTGCCTGGGACCTCAGGGGACAGGGGAACGAGCAGTACTTC.